The 20 T cell receptor beta chains reported below all come from one sample, sequenced in a study of shared clonotypes between healthy human individuals (dated by TCRdb to the early 2020s). The protocol used for the library was the immunoSEQ multiplex PCR assay. The clones in this table, taken by TCRdb from immuneACCESS, are in-frame only. Not every clone is retained; where verified, under half of the shortfall comes from an unresolved V gene, and the cause of the rest is unknown. This sample is represented by approximately 620,000 clones; around 97% of them were singletons. The top ten clonotypes cover around 0.06% of the sample. Sequencing was carried out using naive CD4+ T cells sorted from blood. The sample's cell subset or site label, in plain terms: CD45RA+ positively selected. The receptors shown here come from a woman in her 30s in good health.

The J gene is TRBJ1-2, the V gene TRBV28, with D unclear. Germline values: CDR1 MDHEN, CDR2 SYDVKM. The ends were cut back, 2 bases at V and 4 bases at J, with 8 bases in the middle. The CDR3 totals 13 residues. The CDR3 sequence is CASSLEQSYGYTF. In DNA form, the CDR3 reads TGTGCCAGCAGTTTAGAGCAGAGCTATGGCTACACCTTC.

CDR3 region: CASSNREWNTEAFF. The CDR3 coding sequence is TGCGCCAGCAGCAACAGGGAATGGAACACTGAAGCTTTCTTT. J is TRBJ1-1 and V is TRBV5-1, with a weak D call TRBD1 (6 bases). The CDR3 is 14 amino acids. Trimming left V 4 bases short and J 1 base short, with 11 bases between. CDR1 is SGHRS, CDR2 YFSETQ, per germline.

The chain combines TRBV7-6 with TRBJ2-7; no reliable D call. V was clipped by 0 bases and J by 5 bases, with 5 bases between them. The CDR3 runs to 12 residues. The germline V gene encodes CDR1 SGHVS and CDR2 FNYEAQ. The CDR3 loop is CASSLATDEQYF. The CDR3 nucleotides read TGTGCCAGCAGCTTAGCGACGGACGAGCAGTACTTC.

The chain has TRBV7-2 and TRBJ1-2; a possible D gene is TRBD1 (6 bases). The CDR3 contains 15 residues. Germline V gives CDR1 SGHTA, CDR2 FQGNSA. V lost 5 bases and J 2 bases, leaving 15 bases between the germline ends. CDR3 region: CASSAGHTENYGYTF. In DNA, the CDR3 is TGTGCCAGCAGCGCGGGACACACGGAGAACTATGGCTACACCTTC. Filled out from reference TRBV7-2 and TRBJ1-2, the complete variable domain reads GAGVSQSPSNKVTEKGKDVELRCDPISGHTALYWYRQSLGQGLEFLIYFQGNSAPDKSGLPSDRFSAERTGGSVSTLTIQRTQQEDSAVYLCASSAGHTENYGYTFGSGTRLTVV.

This chain joins TRBV5-4 and TRBJ1-1; 8 nucleotides align to TRBD1. Germline-derived CDR1 and CDR2 are SGHNT and YYREEE (reference sequence). The CDR3 covers 16 residues. V lost 3 bases, J lost 1 base, and 8 bases stayed unmatched. The CDR3 DNA follows: TGTGCCAGCAGCTCCAGGGGGCCCTTACGGAACACTGAAGCTTTCTTT. Translation: CASSSRGPLRNTEAFF.

The chain uses TRBV7-9 and TRBJ2-2, with 8 bases identical to TRBD2. The CDR3 runs to 18 residues. V lost 5 bases, J lost 0 bases, and 11 bases stayed unmatched. Germline CDR1 is SEHNR and CDR2 is FQNEAQ (reference sequence). CDR3 loop: CASSPRGSGATNTGELFF. The DNA of the CDR3 is TGTGCCAGCAGCCCGAGGGGTAGCGGGGCAACGAACACCGGGGAGCTGTTTTTT.

The chain links TRBV6-6 to TRBJ2-7; TRBD1 matches at 7 bases. Germline-derived CDR1 and CDR2 are MNHNY and SVGAGI (reference sequence). The CDR3 runs 15 residues. V shed 2 bases and J 2 bases; nucleotides not matched to a gene: 6. Here the CDR3 reads CASSYQGDNPYEQYF. DNA for the CDR3: TGTGCCAGCAGTTACCAGGGGGACAATCCCTACGAGCAGTACTTC.

The chain recombines TRBV10-3 with TRBJ2-7; 14 bases are shared with TRBD2. After removal of 6 bases from V and 3 bases from J, the junction contained 13 bases not matched to a gene. The CDR3 is 18 amino acids. Germline CDR1 is ENHRY and CDR2 is SYGVKD. The DNA for the CDR3 is TGTGCCATCAGCAGTCCCGGGACTAGCGGGAGAGGAGGCTACGAGCAGTACTTC. Translation: CAISSPGTSGRGGYEQYF.

The V and J genes are TRBV19 and TRBJ2-3, with D unresolved. Germline loops: CDR1 LNHDA, CDR2 SQIVND (reference sequence). The CDR3 spans 18 residues. Between the trimmed V and J ends, which lost 5 bases and 4 bases, there was a span of 25 bases. The CDR3: CASSGKPVRYTSADTQYF. The CDR3 coding sequence is TGTGCCAGTAGTGGGAAGCCCGTGAGATACACAAGTGCAGATACGCAGTATTTT. The full variable domain, its missing parts supplied by reference TRBV19 and TRBJ2-3, is DGGITQSPKYLFRKEGQNVTLSCEQNLNHDAMYWYRQDPGQGLRLIYYSQIVNDFQKGDIAEGYSVSREKKESFPLTVTSAQKNPTAFYLCASSGKPVRYTSADTQYFGPGTRLTVL.

The V gene is TRBV29-1, the J gene TRBJ1-1; TRBD1 agrees at 7 bases. Germline V lookup: CDR1 SQVTM, CDR2 ANQGSEA. The V and J ends lost 5 bases and 5 bases, in that order; junction bases with no gene match: 14. The CDR3 covers 15 residues. The DNA of the CDR3 is TGCAGCGTTCCGCTCCCGACAGGGAGGAATACTGAAGCTTTCTTT. It codes for CSVPLPTGRNTEAFF.

The chain recombines TRBV5-1 with TRBJ2-4; 15 nucleotides agree with TRBD2. Unmatched junction bases numbered 6, after V lost 3 bases and J lost 5 bases. The CDR3 runs 17 residues. Germline CDR1 and CDR2: SGHRS and YFSETQ. CDR3 in DNA: TGCGCCAGCAGCTGGCCGGGACTAGCGGGAGGACAAAACATTCAGTACTTC. Residues: CASSWPGLAGGQNIQYF.

The chain recombines TRBV11-1 with TRBJ2-1; no clear D. The CDR3 consists of 14 residues. Trimming shortened V by 1 base and J by 1 base, and 5 bases separated the two germline ends. In germline, CDR1 is SGHAT, CDR2 FQDESV (reference sequence). The CDR3 sequence is CASSLESSYNEQFF. As DNA, the CDR3 is TGTGCCAGCAGCTTAGAGAGTTCCTACAATGAGCAGTTCTTC.

The chain is built from TRBV11-3 and TRBJ2-7, with 9 bases identical to TRBD2. There are 16 residues in the CDR3. V lost 2 bases, J lost 3 bases, and 8 bases stayed unmatched. Germline V gene data show CDR1 as SGHNT and CDR2 as YENEEA. CDR3 protein: CASSLKREAIRYEQYF. CDR3 bases: TGTGCCAGCAGCTTAAAGCGGGAGGCGATTCGCTACGAGCAGTACTTC. Full variable domain (remainder filled in from reference TRBV11-3 and TRBJ2-7): EAGVVQSPRYKIIEKKQPVAFWCNPISGHNTLYWYLQNLGQGPELLIRYENEEAVDDSQLPKDRFSAERLKGVDSTLKIQPAELGDSAVYLCASSLKREAIRYEQYFGPGTRLTVT.

This chain joins TRBV7-6 and TRBJ2-3, with a weak D call TRBD2 (6 bases). V was clipped by 1 base and J by 10 bases, with 33 bases between them. CDR1 and CDR2 from the germline V gene are SGHVS and FNYEAQ. The CDR3 covers 20 residues. The CDR3 sequence: CASSLGLARQSPKVPNAQYF. The DNA for the CDR3 is TGTGCCAGCAGCTTAGGTCTAGCGAGACAGTCCCCCAAAGTCCCTAATGCGCAGTATTTT.

This clone has just one count. The chain combines TRBV28 with TRBJ1-2; D uncertain. CDR3 length: 14 residues. Per germline, CDR1 MDHEN and CDR2 SYDVKM. V was clipped by 5 bases and J by 3 bases, with 13 bases between them. The CDR3 coding sequence is TGTGCCAGCAGTCCCGGACGGACTGACTATGGCTACACCTTC. Translating gives CASSPGRTDYGYTF.

The V gene is TRBV5-1, the J gene TRBJ2-7; TRBD1 matches 9 bases. The CDR3 is 16 amino acids. Germline V gene sequence: CDR1 SGHRS, CDR2 YFSETQ. With V trimmed by 0 bases and J by 4 bases, 8 bases remained unmatched. This CDR3 is CASSLGTGVGGYEQYF. CDR3 nucleotides: TGCGCCAGCAGCTTGGGGACAGGGGTTGGGGGATACGAGCAGTACTTC.

The chain combines TRBV10-3 with TRBJ1-5, with D possibly TRBD1 on 5 matching bases. CDR3 size: 16 residues. Germline-derived CDR1 and CDR2 are ENHRY and SYGVKD. Trimming left V 2 bases short and J 3 bases short, with 14 bases between. Here the CDR3 DNA reads TGTGCCATCAGTGAGGGGGCGGGGTCTGACAATCAGCCCCAGCATTTT. Translating it yields CAISEGAGSDNQPQHF.

V is TRBV11-2 and J is TRBJ2-3, with TRBD2 matching 14 bases. This CDR3 spans 18 amino acids. Unmatched junction bases numbered 11, after V lost 3 bases and J lost 6 bases. Germline values: CDR1 SGHAT, CDR2 FQNNGV. CDR3 DNA: TGTGCCAGCAGCTTCCTAATAACGACTAGCGGGAGGGCTGATACGCAGTATTTT. Amino acid sequence: CASSFLITTSGRADTQYF.

The gene calls are TRBV5-1 and TRBJ2-1; the D call may be TRBD1 or TRBD2 (5 bases each). The CDR3 totals 14 residues. Germline loops: CDR1 SGHRS, CDR2 YFSETQ. V was clipped by 0 bases and J by 7 bases, with 11 bases between them. CDR3 in DNA: TGCGCCAGCAGCTTGGCTGGGACCCCTAATGAGCAGTTCTTC. It encodes CASSLAGTPNEQFF.

This clone was counted between two and nine times. The chain recombines TRBV2 with TRBJ2-2, with D unclear. The CDR3 runs 14 residues. CDR1 is SNHLY and CDR2 is FYNNEI in the germline V gene. Trimming pared 6 bases from V and 0 bases from J, leaving 8 bases between. The CDR3 nucleotides read TGTGCCAGCAGATCGACCGCGAACACCGGGGAGCTGTTTTTT. Protein: CASRSTANTGELFF.